Given below is one T cell receptor (beta chain) in context. Its target is unknown. RNA transcripts provided the source from which TCR beta CDR3 regions were amplified. The HTBI primer set drove a first-round RT-PCR of the TCR CDR3. TCRdb re-called the multiplex PCR reads with MiXCR, one entry per CDR3 protein. Of over 700,000 distinct CDR3 sequences listed, over 35% are singletons. Graves' hyperthyroidism qualified as stable when ophthalmopathy did not progress within 18 months. Out of around 10 ml of fresh peripheral blood came the PBMCs. V was cut by 7 bases and J by 5 bases, with 14 bases left in between. This CDR3 is built from 13 residues. CDR1 is LNHDA and CDR2 is SQIVND in the germline V gene (reference sequence). This sample is part of a study of T cells in Graves' hyperthyroidism and ophthalmopathy. At the level of the study: Peripheral blood was obtained at initial diagnosis, preceding any treatment.

Points from the study as a whole: A 13 V-J model separated ophthalmopathy from stable hyperthyroidism.

Sequenced input: blood. The gene calls are TRBV19 and TRBJ1-1, with D maybe TRBD1 (5 bases). This clonotype was obtained from a young man with Graves' hyperthyroidism. The chain's CDR3 is CASTTGQTTEAFF. DNA of the CDR3: TGTGCCAGTACCACAGGCCAAACAACTGAAGCTTTCTTT.